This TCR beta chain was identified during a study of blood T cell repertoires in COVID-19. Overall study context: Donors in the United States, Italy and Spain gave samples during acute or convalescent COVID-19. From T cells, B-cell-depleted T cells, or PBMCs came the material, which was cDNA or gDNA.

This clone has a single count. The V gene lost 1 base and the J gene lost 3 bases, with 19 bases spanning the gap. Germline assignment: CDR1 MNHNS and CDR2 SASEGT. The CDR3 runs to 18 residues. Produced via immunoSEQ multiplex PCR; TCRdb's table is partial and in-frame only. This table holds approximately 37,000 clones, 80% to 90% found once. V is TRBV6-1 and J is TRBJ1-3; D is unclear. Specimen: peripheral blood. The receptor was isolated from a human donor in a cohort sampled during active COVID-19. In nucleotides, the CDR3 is TGTGCCAGCAGTGAAGTAAGCGTTGAGGGAGGGTTTGGAAACACCATATATTTT. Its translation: CASSEVSVEGGFGNTIYF.